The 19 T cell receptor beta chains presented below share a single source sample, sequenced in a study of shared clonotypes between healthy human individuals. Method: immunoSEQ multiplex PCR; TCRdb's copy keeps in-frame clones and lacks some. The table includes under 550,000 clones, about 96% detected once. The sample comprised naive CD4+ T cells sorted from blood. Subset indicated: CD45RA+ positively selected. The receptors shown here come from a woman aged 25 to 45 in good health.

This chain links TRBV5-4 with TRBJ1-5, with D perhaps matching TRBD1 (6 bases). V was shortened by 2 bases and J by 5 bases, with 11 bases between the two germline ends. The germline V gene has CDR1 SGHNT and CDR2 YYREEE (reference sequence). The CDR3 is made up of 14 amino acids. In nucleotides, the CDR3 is TGTGCCAGCAGCTTAGACAGGAGAGATCAGCCCCAGCATTTT. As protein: CASSLDRRDQPQHF.

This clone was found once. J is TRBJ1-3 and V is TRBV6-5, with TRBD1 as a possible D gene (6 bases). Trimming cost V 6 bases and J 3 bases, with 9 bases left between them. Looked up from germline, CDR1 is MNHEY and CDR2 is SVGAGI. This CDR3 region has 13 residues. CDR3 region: CASRTGFGNTIYF. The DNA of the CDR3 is TGTGCCAGCAGAACAGGGTTTGGAAACACCATATATTTT.

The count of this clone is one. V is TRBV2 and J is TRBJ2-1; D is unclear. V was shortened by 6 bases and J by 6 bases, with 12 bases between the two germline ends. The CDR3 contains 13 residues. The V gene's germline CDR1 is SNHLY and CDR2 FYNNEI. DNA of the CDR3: TGTGCCAGCAGATCTTATATGCTCAATGAGCAGTTCTTC. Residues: CASRSYMLNEQFF.

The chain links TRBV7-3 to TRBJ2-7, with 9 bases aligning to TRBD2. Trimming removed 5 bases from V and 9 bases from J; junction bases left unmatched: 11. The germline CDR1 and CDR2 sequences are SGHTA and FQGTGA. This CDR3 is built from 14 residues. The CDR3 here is CASSTASGAHVQYF. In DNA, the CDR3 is TGTGCCAGCAGCACCGCTAGCGGGGCCCACGTGCAGTACTTC.

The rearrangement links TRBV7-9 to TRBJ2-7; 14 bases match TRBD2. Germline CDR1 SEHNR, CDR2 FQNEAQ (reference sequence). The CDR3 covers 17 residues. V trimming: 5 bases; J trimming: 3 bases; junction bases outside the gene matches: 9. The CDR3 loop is CASSNPGLAGVRYEQYF. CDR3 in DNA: TGTGCCAGCAGCAATCCGGGACTAGCGGGAGTTCGCTACGAGCAGTACTTC.

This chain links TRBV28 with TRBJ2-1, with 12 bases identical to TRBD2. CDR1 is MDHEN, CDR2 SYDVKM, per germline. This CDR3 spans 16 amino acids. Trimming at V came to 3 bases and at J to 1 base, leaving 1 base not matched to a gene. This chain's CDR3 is CASSFLAGGSYNEQFF. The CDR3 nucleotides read TGTGCCAGCAGTTTCCTAGCGGGAGGGTCCTACAATGAGCAGTTCTTC.

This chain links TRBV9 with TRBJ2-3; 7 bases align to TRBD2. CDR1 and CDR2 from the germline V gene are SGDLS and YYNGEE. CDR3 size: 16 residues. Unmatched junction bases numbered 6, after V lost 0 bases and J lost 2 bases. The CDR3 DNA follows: TGTGCCAGCAGCGTAGTGTGGGGAGGGAACACAGATACGCAGTATTTT. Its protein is CASSVVWGGNTDTQYF. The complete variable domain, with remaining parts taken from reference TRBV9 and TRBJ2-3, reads DSGVTQTPKHLITATGQRVTLRCSPRSGDLSVYWYQQSLDQGLQFLIQYYNGEERAKGNILERFSAQQFPDLHSELNLSSLELGDSALYFCASSVVWGGNTDTQYFGPGTRLTVL.

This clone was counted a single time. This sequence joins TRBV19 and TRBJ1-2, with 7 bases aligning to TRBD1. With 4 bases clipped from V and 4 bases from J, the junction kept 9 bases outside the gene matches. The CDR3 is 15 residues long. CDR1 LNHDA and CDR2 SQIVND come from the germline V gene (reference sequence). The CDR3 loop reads CASSKLTGQAYGYTF. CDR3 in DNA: TGTGCCAGTAGTAAACTGACAGGGCAAGCCTATGGCTACACCTTC.

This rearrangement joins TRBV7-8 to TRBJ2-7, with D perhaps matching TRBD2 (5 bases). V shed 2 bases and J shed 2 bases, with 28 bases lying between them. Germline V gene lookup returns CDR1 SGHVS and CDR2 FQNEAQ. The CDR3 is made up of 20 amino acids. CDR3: CASSLLQILSPREGPYEQYF. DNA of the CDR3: TGTGCCAGCAGCTTACTCCAGATTCTCTCCCCCCGCGAGGGCCCCTACGAGCAGTACTTC. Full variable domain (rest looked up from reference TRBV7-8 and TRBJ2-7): GAGVSQSPRYKVAKRGQDVALRCDPISGHVSLFWYQQALGQGPEFLTYFQNEAQLDKSGLPSDRFFAERPEGSVSTLKIQRTQQEDSAVYLCASSLLQILSPREGPYEQYFGPGTRLTVT.

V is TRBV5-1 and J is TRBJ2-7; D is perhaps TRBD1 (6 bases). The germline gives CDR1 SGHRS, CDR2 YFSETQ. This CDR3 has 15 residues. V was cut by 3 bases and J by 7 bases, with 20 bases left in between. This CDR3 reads CASSWPGTGKDEQYF. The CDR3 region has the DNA TGCGCCAGCAGCTGGCCGGGAACAGGGAAGGATGAGCAGTACTTC.

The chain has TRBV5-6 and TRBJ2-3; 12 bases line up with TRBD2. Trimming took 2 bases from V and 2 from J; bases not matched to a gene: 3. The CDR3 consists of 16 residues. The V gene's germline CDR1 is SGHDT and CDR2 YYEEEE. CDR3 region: CASSLRLAGVTDTQYF. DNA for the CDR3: TGTGCCAGCAGCTTAAGACTAGCGGGAGTCACAGATACGCAGTATTTT.

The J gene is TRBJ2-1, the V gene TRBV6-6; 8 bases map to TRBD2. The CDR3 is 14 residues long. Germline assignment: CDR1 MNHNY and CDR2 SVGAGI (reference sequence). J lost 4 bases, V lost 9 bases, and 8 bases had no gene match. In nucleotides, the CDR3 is TGTGCCAGTCGTAGCGGGACTCTGTACAATGAGCAGTTCTTC. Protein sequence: CASRSGTLYNEQFF.

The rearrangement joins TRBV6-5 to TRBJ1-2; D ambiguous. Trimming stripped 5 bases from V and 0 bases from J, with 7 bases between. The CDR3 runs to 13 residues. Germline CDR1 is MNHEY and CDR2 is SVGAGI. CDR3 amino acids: CASSRTANYGYTF. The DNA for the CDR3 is TGTGCCAGCAGTCGCACAGCTAACTATGGCTACACCTTC.

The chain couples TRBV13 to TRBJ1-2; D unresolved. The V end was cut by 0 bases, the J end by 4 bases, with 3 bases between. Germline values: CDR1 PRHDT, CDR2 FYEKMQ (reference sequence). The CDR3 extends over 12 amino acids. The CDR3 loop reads CASSLGGYGYTF. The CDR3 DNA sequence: TGTGCCAGCAGCTTAGGGGGCTATGGCTACACCTTC.

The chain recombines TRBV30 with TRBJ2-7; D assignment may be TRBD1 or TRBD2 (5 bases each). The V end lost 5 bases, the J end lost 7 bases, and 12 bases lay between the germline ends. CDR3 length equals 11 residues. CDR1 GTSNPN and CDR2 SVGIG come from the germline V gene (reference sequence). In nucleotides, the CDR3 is TGTGCCTGGGCCGGGACGGCTGAGCAGTACTTC. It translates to CAWAGTAEQYF.

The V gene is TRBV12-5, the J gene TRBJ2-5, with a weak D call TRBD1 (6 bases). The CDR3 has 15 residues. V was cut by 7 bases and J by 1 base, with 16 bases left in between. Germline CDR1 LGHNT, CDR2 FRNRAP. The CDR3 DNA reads TGTGCTAGTGCCCTGGGGGCAGTTGGCCAAGAGACCCAGTACTTC. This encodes CASALGAVGQETQYF.

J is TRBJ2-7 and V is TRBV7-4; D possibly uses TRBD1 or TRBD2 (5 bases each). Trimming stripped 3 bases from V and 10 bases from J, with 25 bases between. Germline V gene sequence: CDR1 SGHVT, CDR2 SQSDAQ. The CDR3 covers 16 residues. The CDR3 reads CASSFPGTAIGYSQYF. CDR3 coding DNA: TGTGCCAGCAGCTTTCCCGGGACGGCGATCGGTTACTCACAGTACTTC. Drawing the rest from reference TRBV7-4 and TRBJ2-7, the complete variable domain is GAGVSQSPRYKVAKRGRDVALRCDSISGHVTLYWYRQTLGQGSEVLTYSQSDAQRDKSGRPSGRFSAERPERSVSTLKIQRTEQGDSAVYLCASSFPGTAIGYSQYFGPGTRLTVT.

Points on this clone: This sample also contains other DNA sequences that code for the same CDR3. The CDR3 region has the DNA TGTGCCAGCAGGCATACCGGGGAGCTGTTTTTT. This translates into CASRHTGELFF. The genes are TRBV28 and TRBJ2-2; the D is unclear. CDR1 and CDR2 (germline): MDHEN, SYDVKM. Trimming shortened V by 6 bases and J by 5 bases, and 4 bases separated the two germline ends. This CDR3 is 11 amino acids long.

The DNA of the CDR3 is TGCGCCAGCAGCCAAGATTGGGCCGGGGACTATGGCTACACCTTC. Translation: CASSQDWAGDYGYTF. This sequence joins TRBV4-1 and TRBJ1-2, with unresolved D. The CDR3 has 15 amino acids. The germline CDR1 and CDR2 sequences are MGHRA and YSYEKL. V lost 0 bases and J 3 bases, leaving 11 bases between the germline ends.